Listed below are T cell receptor beta chains from one sample, sequenced in a study of beta chain features in type 1 diabetes. Produced via immunoSEQ multiplex PCR; TCRdb's table is partial and in-frame only. The sample shows roughly 160,000 clones, roughly 8% of them seen only once. The specimen sequenced was central memory CD4+ T cells from blood. Source of these receptors: a woman aged 18-35 years with type 1 diabetes. Both conserved end residues are part of each CDR3.

j_call v_call cdr3_aa
TRBJ2-5 TRBV7-7 CASSSYTGVAYF
TRBJ2-7 TRBV6-5 CASSYTFGTIEQYF
TRBJ2-7 TRBV7-2 CASSSSRQGAYEQYF
TRBJ2-3 TRBV7-8 CASSSELAGGADTQYF
TRBJ2-4 TRBV21-1 CASSKKMQTGKNIQYF
TRBJ2-5 TRBV4-3 CASSPGHREETQYF
TRBJ1-2 TRBV2 CASRDTGYYGYTF
TRBJ2-1 TRBV30 CAWSRTGSSYNEQFF
TRBJ1-5 TRBV7-6 CASSHNPPTEGNQPQHF
TRBJ2-7 TRBV15 CATSNRYEQYF
TRBJ2-7 TRBV28 CASSQGGGRVYEQYF
TRBJ1-2 TRBV7-6 CASSLGQQSNYGYTF
TRBJ2-6 TRBV4-3 CASSHQQQGDGANVLTF
TRBJ2-1 TRBV5-8 CASSLGPRYSYNEQFF
TRBJ1-4 TRBV14 CASSPSRSGLFF
TRBJ1-2 TRBV27 CASSDRNYGYTF
TRBJ2-7 TRBV18 CASSPRSSYEQYF
TRBJ1-2 TRBV27 CASSFNQGPYGYTF
TRBJ2-5 TRBV6-5 CASSYPSGGNQETQYF
TRBJ2-5 TRBV7-3 CASSLTQQETQYF
TRBJ1-1 TRBV10-3 CAISESNQDTEAFF
TRBJ2-7 TRBV10-3 CAISESGREASEQYF
TRBJ2-7 TRBV5-1 CASSLRTTMSSYEQYF
TRBJ2-1 TRBV7-2 CASSLIAGGHNEQFF
TRBJ2-1 TRBV5-4 CASSWGTSGVYNEQFF
TRBJ2-2 TRBV27 CAAREGGGELFF
TRBJ2-7 TRBV28 CASSPSGGVGYEQYF
TRBJ2-3 TRBV11-3 CASSSNGGSTDTQYF
TRBJ2-7 TRBV10-3 CATSGRADYEQYF
TRBJ1-1 TRBV7-8 CASSHLETEAFF
TRBJ2-1 TRBV11-2 CASSPGTGQFF
TRBJ2-7 TRBV27 CASSQGLAAYEQYF
TRBJ2-7 TRBV7-2 CASSNRVGSYEQYF
TRBJ2-1 TRBV18 CASSPFGTGGNEQFF
TRBJ2-4 TRBV6-1 CASRDRGLVIQYF
TRBJ2-2 TRBV7-2 CASSSAGRGIPGELFF
TRBJ2-1 TRBV5-1 CASSLLAGAPGDEQFF
TRBJ2-5 TRBV6-1 CASSAKETQYF
TRBJ2-5 TRBV10-3 CAISEPETGAEKTQYF
TRBJ1-5 TRBV9 CASSRTEDQPQHF
TRBJ2-7 TRBV29-1 CSVEGGQGGDEQYF
TRBJ1-5 TRBV6-5 CASSSGHLNQPQHF
TRBJ1-1 TRBV7-9 CASSLEGVGNTEAFF
TRBJ2-2 TRBV19 CASNPPGTGTGELFF
TRBJ2-5 TRBV5-1 CASSLGTSGDKETQYF
TRBJ2-7 TRBV5-1 CASSPQRAGNEQYF
TRBJ1-1 TRBV5-1 CASSTDGQPNTEAFF
TRBJ1-2 TRBV11-3 CASSNPAGYGYTF